These 29 T cell receptor beta chains came from one sample sequenced in a study of blood T cell repertoires in COVID-19. Sequencing was performed with immunoSEQ multiplex PCR; in TCRdb, only in-frame clones are kept and a portion is missing. The table includes around 30,000 clones, roughly 87% detected once. The sequenced material came from peripheral blood. These receptors were obtained from an elderly man with acute or convalescent COVID-19.

This clone was recorded once. This chain joins TRBV18 and TRBJ1-5; 10 bases fit TRBD1. Germline lookup yields CDR1 KGHSH and CDR2 LQKENI. V trimming: 2 bases; J trimming: 0 bases; junction bases outside the gene matches: 1. The CDR3 has 16 amino acids. The CDR3: CASSPGTGDSNQPQHF. As DNA, the CDR3 is TGTGCCAGCTCACCAGGGACAGGGGATAGCAATCAGCCCCAGCATTTT.

The V gene is TRBV7-9, the J gene TRBJ2-5; the D is unclear. V lost 2 bases to trimming and J lost 2 bases, with 6 bases between them. The germline CDR1 and CDR2 sequences are SEHNR and FQNEAQ (reference sequence). CDR3 size: 13 residues. The CDR3 here is CASSLFRQETQYF. The CDR3 nucleotides are TGTGCCAGCAGCTTATTCAGACAAGAGACCCAGTACTTC.

The J gene is TRBJ1-5, the V gene TRBV28; 10 bases agree with TRBD1. The CDR3 consists of 16 residues. Trimming removed 6 bases from V and 2 bases from J; junction bases left unmatched: 7. CDR1 MDHEN and CDR2 SYDVKM come from the germline V gene. The CDR3 loop is CASSRDRGFGNQPQHF. The CDR3 region has the DNA TGTGCCAGCAGCCGGGACAGGGGTTTCGGCAATCAGCCCCAGCATTTT. Variable domain in full (rest from reference TRBV28 and TRBJ1-5): DVKVTQSSRYLVKRTGEKVFLECVQDMDHENMFWYRQDPGLGLRLIYFSYDVKMKEKGDIPEGYSVSREKKERFSLILESASTNQTSMYLCASSRDRGFGNQPQHFGDGTRLSIL.

The rearrangement joins TRBV19 to TRBJ1-4, with 7 bases that match TRBD1. The CDR3 length is 15 residues. Germline CDR1 reads LNHDA; CDR2 reads SQIVND (reference sequence). J was trimmed by 6 bases and V by 5 bases; bases with no gene match: 9. The CDR3 sequence is CASSPQGVPHEKLFF. In DNA, the CDR3 is TGTGCCAGTAGTCCTCAGGGGGTTCCCCATGAAAAACTGTTTTTT. Full variable domain (remainder filled in from reference TRBV19 and TRBJ1-4): DGGITQSPKYLFRKEGQNVTLSCEQNLNHDAMYWYRQDPGQGLRLIYYSQIVNDFQKGDIAEGYSVSREKKESFPLTVTSAQKNPTAFYLCASSPQGVPHEKLFFGSGTQLSVL.

This rearrangement joins TRBV11-2 to TRBJ1-2, with a weak D call TRBD1 (6 bases). Deletions cut 5 bases from V and 2 bases from J, with 9 bases between. The V gene's germline CDR1 is SGHAT and CDR2 FQNNGV. There are 13 residues in the CDR3. CDR3 DNA sequence: TGTGCCAGCAGCCCAGGACAGAACTATGGCTACACCTTC. It encodes CASSPGQNYGYTF.

V is TRBV3-1 (or the pseudogene TRBV3-2) and J is TRBJ1-6; tentatively, D is TRBD1 (6 bases). Germline CDR1 reads LGHDT; CDR2 reads YNNKEL (reference sequence). This CDR3 has 13 amino acids. With 4 bases removed from V and 10 bases from J, the gap between germline ends came to 11 bases. In nucleotides, the CDR3 is TGTGCCAGCAGCCGAGGACAGTCATCACCCCTCCACTTT. It codes for CASSRGQSSPLHF.

V and J are TRBV5-1 and TRBJ2-7, with D perhaps TRBD1 (6 bases). Germline V gene lookup returns CDR1 SGHRS and CDR2 YFSETQ. The CDR3 runs 15 residues. V was shortened by 1 base and J by 2 bases, with 13 bases between the two germline ends. The chain's CDR3 is CASSLSTGSPYEQYF. The CDR3 DNA reads TGCGCCAGCAGCTTGAGTACAGGGTCCCCCTACGAGCAGTACTTC.

The chain has TRBV6-5 and TRBJ1-5, with D unclear. V was shortened by 7 bases and J by 0 bases, with 10 bases between the two germline ends. The CDR3 runs to 14 residues. The germline CDR1 and CDR2 sequences are MNHEY and SVGAGI. CDR3 coding DNA: TGTGCCAGCAACCCGAGGTATAGCAATCAGCCCCAGCATTTT. This encodes CASNPRYSNQPQHF.

The rearrangement joins TRBV9 to TRBJ2-7, with 9 bases identical to TRBD2. The CDR3 is made up of 16 amino acids. With V trimmed by 0 bases and J by 3 bases, 7 bases remained unmatched. Germline CDR1 reads SGDLS; CDR2 reads YYNGEE. The CDR3 DNA sequence: TGTGCCAGCAGCGTAGACAGGGCGGGGGGGCGCTACGAGCAGTACTTC. Protein: CASSVDRAGGRYEQYF.

V is TRBV7-3 and J is TRBJ2-1, with a tentative D call TRBD2 (6 bases). Germline-derived CDR1 and CDR2 are SGHTA and FQGTGA. Trimming removed 5 bases at V and 6 bases at J, with 14 bases between. This CDR3 is 14 amino acids long. The CDR3 loop is CASSRPQGGNEQFF. CDR3 DNA: TGTGCCAGCAGCAGACCTCAGGGAGGCAATGAGCAGTTCTTC.

The chain joins TRBV28 to TRBJ2-1; a weak D match, TRBD2 (6 bases). The ends were cut back, 6 bases at V and 5 bases at J, with 23 bases in the middle. The germline V gene has CDR1 MDHEN and CDR2 SYDVKM. The CDR3 runs to 17 residues. CDR3: CASSSFLGRGFNNEQFF. The CDR3 bases are TGTGCCAGCAGCAGCTTTTTGGGGCGGGGCTTTAACAATGAGCAGTTCTTC.

The J gene is TRBJ2-7, the V gene TRBV18; weak D call: TRBD1 (5 bases). From germline, CDR1 is KGHSH and CDR2 LQKENI. The CDR3 consists of 15 residues. Trimming stripped 2 bases from V and 1 base from J, with 12 bases between. CDR3 region: CASSPGMAGSYEQYF. CDR3 nucleotides: TGTGCCAGCTCACCAGGGATGGCAGGGTCCTACGAGCAGTACTTC.

The chain links TRBV12-3 or TRBV12-4 to TRBJ1-6; D ambiguous. The CDR3 covers 13 residues. The V end lost 6 bases, the J end lost 6 bases, and 9 bases lay between the germline ends. CDR3 bases: TGTGCCAGCAGCCCTCTCTTTAATTCACCCCTCCACTTT. This codes for CASSPLFNSPLHF.

The V gene is TRBV6-5, the J gene TRBJ1-1; D gene uncertain. Trimming left V 5 bases short and J 3 bases short, with 7 bases between. Germline-derived CDR1 and CDR2 are MNHEY and SVGAGI. The CDR3 covers 12 residues. The CDR3 region is CASSRGYTEAFF. Written as DNA, the CDR3 is TGTGCCAGCAGTCGCGGATACACTGAAGCTTTCTTT.

The genes are TRBV6-5 and TRBJ2-3, with TRBD1 matching 7 bases. V was pared by 6 bases and J by 6 bases, with 6 bases of the junction left unmatched. The CDR3 runs 13 residues. CDR1 MNHEY and CDR2 SVGAGI come from the germline V gene. The CDR3 region has the DNA TGTGCCAGCAGAACGACAGGGTCCGATACGCAGTATTTT. It encodes CASRTTGSDTQYF.

This chain connects TRBV5-8 to TRBJ2-2; D may be TRBD1 (5 bases). This CDR3 has 15 residues. The germline V and J ends were trimmed by 2 bases and 0 bases, with 8 bases remaining between them. Germline CDR1 reads SGHTS; CDR2 reads YDEGEE. This chain's CDR3 is CASSFRATNTGELFF. DNA for the CDR3: TGTGCCAGCAGCTTCAGGGCTACGAACACCGGGGAGCTGTTTTTT.

The chain links TRBV19 to TRBJ1-1, with a possible D match to TRBD1 (6 bases). The CDR3 is 13 amino acids. Trimming took 7 bases from V and 4 from J, leaving 13 bases between them. Per the germline V gene, CDR1 is LNHDA and CDR2 is SQIVND (reference sequence). The CDR3 region is CASIGGRSTEAFF. The CDR3 nucleotides read TGTGCCAGTATCGGGGGGCGGTCCACTGAAGCTTTCTTT.

The rearrangement uses TRBV7-2 and TRBJ1-2, with a tentative D call TRBD1 (6 bases). The CDR3 is 16 residues long. In germline, CDR1 is SGHTA, CDR2 FQGNSA. V lost 4 bases, J lost 2 bases, and 17 bases lay in between. The CDR3 coding sequence is TGTGCCAGCAGCTCGGGTGTGGGGGGGCGGAACTATGGCTACACCTTC. Translation gives CASSSGVGGRNYGYTF.

The chain carries TRBV5-1 and TRBJ1-2; 7 bases map to TRBD1. CDR1 is SGHRS and CDR2 is YFSETQ in the germline V gene. Unmatched junction bases numbered 18, after V lost 5 bases and J lost 5 bases. The CDR3 is made up of 17 amino acids. In nucleotides, the CDR3 is TGCGCCAGCAGAGTCCACGGGACAGCCCCTCTCCTTTATGGCTACACCTTC. Translated: CASRVHGTAPLLYGYTF.

The chain's CDR3 is CASSSTAGQGREQYF. CDR3 sequence (DNA): TGCGCCAGCAGCTCCACCGCGGGACAGGGGCGCGAGCAGTACTTC. This chain uses TRBV5-1 with TRBJ2-7, with 10 bases identical to TRBD1. Germline V gene data show CDR1 as SGHRS and CDR2 as YFSETQ. The V segment lost 3 bases and the J segment 6 bases; nucleotides outside the gene matches: 9. The CDR3 length is 15 residues. The full variable domain, in which reference TRBV5-1 and TRBJ2-7 provide the parts outside the CDR3, is KAGVTQTPRYLIKTRGQQVTLSCSPISGHRSVSWYQQTPGQGLQFLFEYFSETQRNKGNFPGRFSGRQFSNSRSEMNVSTLELGDSALYLCASSSTAGQGREQYFGPGTRLTVT.

This chain connects TRBV5-1 to TRBJ2-6; no clear D gene. The germline V gene has CDR1 SGHRS and CDR2 YFSETQ. CDR3 length: 17 amino acids. Trimming pared 1 base from V and 0 bases from J, leaving 11 bases between. DNA for the CDR3: TGCGCCAGCAGCTTGATTGTGAGTCCCTCTGGGGCCAACGTCCTGACTTTC. Protein product: CASSLIVSPSGANVLTF.

This rearrangement joins TRBV29-1 to TRBJ1-2; maybe TRBD1 (6 bases). Germline CDR1 is SQVTM and CDR2 is ANQGSEA. V lost 6 bases, J lost 2 bases, and 19 bases lay in between. The CDR3 length is 15 residues. In nucleotides, the CDR3 is TGCAGCGTCCAGGTCGACAGGCTATCGAACTATGGCTACACCTTC. Protein: CSVQVDRLSNYGYTF.

This sequence joins TRBV9 and TRBJ1-3, with D unclear. The CDR3 loop spans 14 amino acids. The germline V gene encodes CDR1 SGDLS and CDR2 YYNGEE. Trimming removed 1 base from V and 0 bases from J, with 5 bases in between. CDR3 residues: CASSVSNSGNTIYF. In DNA form, the CDR3 reads TGTGCCAGCAGCGTATCAAACTCTGGAAACACCATATATTTT.

CDR3 in DNA: TGTGCCAGCAGGACCGGGACAACTAACTATGGCTACACCTTC. Encoded protein: CASRTGTTNYGYTF. The chain recombines TRBV2 with TRBJ1-2, with D maybe TRBD1 (6 bases). The V gene's germline CDR1 is SNHLY and CDR2 FYNNEI. Between the trimmed V and J ends, which lost 6 bases and 0 bases, there was a span of 11 bases. The CDR3 spans 14 residues.

The chain employs TRBV5-1 and TRBJ2-3; unclear D gene. This CDR3 region has 14 residues. CDR1 is SGHRS, CDR2 YFSETQ, per germline. The V gene lost 2 bases and the J gene lost 1 base, with 8 bases spanning the gap. The chain's CDR3 is CASSLDQGTDTQYF. CDR3 in DNA: TGCGCCAGCAGCTTAGACCAGGGCACAGATACGCAGTATTTT.

The V and J genes are TRBV27 and TRBJ2-1; the D gene is possibly TRBD2 (6 bases). Germline values: CDR1 MNHEY, CDR2 SMNVEV (reference sequence). The V end lost 7 bases, the J end lost 6 bases, and 16 bases lay between the germline ends. The CDR3 consists of 14 residues. Here the CDR3 DNA reads TGTGCCAGCAAAACCGGGGGTAGCGGCAATGAGCAGTTCTTC. Translated: CASKTGGSGNEQFF.

V and J are TRBV6-1 and TRBJ1-2, with 7 bases fitting TRBD1. The CDR3 runs to 14 residues. CDR1 and CDR2 from the germline V gene are MNHNS and SASEGT. Trimming cost V 3 bases and J 4 bases; bases outside gene matches: 5. CDR3 DNA: TGTGCCAGCAGTGAGCCGACAGGGCCCTATGGCTACACCTTC. Encoded protein: CASSEPTGPYGYTF.

The chain combines TRBV30 with TRBJ2-3; D may be TRBD1 (6 bases). CDR3 length: 16 residues. CDR1 and CDR2 from the germline V gene are GTSNPN and SVGIG (reference sequence). Trimming cost V 3 bases and J 7 bases, with 23 bases left between them. CDR3 region: CAWRHRDTTTKNTQYF. In DNA form, the CDR3 reads TGTGCCTGGAGGCACCGGGACACGACGACCAAGAATACGCAGTATTTT.

The chain carries TRBV27 and TRBJ1-5, with 8 bases that match TRBD1. This CDR3 region has 17 residues. The V gene's germline CDR1 is MNHEY and CDR2 SMNVEV (reference sequence). The V gene end was trimmed by 5 bases and the J gene end by 2 bases; junction bases not matched to a gene: 11. The CDR3 coding sequence is TGTGCCAGCAGTAAAGAGACAGGGGAATTGGGCAATCAGCCCCAGCATTTT. Translation gives CASSKETGELGNQPQHF.